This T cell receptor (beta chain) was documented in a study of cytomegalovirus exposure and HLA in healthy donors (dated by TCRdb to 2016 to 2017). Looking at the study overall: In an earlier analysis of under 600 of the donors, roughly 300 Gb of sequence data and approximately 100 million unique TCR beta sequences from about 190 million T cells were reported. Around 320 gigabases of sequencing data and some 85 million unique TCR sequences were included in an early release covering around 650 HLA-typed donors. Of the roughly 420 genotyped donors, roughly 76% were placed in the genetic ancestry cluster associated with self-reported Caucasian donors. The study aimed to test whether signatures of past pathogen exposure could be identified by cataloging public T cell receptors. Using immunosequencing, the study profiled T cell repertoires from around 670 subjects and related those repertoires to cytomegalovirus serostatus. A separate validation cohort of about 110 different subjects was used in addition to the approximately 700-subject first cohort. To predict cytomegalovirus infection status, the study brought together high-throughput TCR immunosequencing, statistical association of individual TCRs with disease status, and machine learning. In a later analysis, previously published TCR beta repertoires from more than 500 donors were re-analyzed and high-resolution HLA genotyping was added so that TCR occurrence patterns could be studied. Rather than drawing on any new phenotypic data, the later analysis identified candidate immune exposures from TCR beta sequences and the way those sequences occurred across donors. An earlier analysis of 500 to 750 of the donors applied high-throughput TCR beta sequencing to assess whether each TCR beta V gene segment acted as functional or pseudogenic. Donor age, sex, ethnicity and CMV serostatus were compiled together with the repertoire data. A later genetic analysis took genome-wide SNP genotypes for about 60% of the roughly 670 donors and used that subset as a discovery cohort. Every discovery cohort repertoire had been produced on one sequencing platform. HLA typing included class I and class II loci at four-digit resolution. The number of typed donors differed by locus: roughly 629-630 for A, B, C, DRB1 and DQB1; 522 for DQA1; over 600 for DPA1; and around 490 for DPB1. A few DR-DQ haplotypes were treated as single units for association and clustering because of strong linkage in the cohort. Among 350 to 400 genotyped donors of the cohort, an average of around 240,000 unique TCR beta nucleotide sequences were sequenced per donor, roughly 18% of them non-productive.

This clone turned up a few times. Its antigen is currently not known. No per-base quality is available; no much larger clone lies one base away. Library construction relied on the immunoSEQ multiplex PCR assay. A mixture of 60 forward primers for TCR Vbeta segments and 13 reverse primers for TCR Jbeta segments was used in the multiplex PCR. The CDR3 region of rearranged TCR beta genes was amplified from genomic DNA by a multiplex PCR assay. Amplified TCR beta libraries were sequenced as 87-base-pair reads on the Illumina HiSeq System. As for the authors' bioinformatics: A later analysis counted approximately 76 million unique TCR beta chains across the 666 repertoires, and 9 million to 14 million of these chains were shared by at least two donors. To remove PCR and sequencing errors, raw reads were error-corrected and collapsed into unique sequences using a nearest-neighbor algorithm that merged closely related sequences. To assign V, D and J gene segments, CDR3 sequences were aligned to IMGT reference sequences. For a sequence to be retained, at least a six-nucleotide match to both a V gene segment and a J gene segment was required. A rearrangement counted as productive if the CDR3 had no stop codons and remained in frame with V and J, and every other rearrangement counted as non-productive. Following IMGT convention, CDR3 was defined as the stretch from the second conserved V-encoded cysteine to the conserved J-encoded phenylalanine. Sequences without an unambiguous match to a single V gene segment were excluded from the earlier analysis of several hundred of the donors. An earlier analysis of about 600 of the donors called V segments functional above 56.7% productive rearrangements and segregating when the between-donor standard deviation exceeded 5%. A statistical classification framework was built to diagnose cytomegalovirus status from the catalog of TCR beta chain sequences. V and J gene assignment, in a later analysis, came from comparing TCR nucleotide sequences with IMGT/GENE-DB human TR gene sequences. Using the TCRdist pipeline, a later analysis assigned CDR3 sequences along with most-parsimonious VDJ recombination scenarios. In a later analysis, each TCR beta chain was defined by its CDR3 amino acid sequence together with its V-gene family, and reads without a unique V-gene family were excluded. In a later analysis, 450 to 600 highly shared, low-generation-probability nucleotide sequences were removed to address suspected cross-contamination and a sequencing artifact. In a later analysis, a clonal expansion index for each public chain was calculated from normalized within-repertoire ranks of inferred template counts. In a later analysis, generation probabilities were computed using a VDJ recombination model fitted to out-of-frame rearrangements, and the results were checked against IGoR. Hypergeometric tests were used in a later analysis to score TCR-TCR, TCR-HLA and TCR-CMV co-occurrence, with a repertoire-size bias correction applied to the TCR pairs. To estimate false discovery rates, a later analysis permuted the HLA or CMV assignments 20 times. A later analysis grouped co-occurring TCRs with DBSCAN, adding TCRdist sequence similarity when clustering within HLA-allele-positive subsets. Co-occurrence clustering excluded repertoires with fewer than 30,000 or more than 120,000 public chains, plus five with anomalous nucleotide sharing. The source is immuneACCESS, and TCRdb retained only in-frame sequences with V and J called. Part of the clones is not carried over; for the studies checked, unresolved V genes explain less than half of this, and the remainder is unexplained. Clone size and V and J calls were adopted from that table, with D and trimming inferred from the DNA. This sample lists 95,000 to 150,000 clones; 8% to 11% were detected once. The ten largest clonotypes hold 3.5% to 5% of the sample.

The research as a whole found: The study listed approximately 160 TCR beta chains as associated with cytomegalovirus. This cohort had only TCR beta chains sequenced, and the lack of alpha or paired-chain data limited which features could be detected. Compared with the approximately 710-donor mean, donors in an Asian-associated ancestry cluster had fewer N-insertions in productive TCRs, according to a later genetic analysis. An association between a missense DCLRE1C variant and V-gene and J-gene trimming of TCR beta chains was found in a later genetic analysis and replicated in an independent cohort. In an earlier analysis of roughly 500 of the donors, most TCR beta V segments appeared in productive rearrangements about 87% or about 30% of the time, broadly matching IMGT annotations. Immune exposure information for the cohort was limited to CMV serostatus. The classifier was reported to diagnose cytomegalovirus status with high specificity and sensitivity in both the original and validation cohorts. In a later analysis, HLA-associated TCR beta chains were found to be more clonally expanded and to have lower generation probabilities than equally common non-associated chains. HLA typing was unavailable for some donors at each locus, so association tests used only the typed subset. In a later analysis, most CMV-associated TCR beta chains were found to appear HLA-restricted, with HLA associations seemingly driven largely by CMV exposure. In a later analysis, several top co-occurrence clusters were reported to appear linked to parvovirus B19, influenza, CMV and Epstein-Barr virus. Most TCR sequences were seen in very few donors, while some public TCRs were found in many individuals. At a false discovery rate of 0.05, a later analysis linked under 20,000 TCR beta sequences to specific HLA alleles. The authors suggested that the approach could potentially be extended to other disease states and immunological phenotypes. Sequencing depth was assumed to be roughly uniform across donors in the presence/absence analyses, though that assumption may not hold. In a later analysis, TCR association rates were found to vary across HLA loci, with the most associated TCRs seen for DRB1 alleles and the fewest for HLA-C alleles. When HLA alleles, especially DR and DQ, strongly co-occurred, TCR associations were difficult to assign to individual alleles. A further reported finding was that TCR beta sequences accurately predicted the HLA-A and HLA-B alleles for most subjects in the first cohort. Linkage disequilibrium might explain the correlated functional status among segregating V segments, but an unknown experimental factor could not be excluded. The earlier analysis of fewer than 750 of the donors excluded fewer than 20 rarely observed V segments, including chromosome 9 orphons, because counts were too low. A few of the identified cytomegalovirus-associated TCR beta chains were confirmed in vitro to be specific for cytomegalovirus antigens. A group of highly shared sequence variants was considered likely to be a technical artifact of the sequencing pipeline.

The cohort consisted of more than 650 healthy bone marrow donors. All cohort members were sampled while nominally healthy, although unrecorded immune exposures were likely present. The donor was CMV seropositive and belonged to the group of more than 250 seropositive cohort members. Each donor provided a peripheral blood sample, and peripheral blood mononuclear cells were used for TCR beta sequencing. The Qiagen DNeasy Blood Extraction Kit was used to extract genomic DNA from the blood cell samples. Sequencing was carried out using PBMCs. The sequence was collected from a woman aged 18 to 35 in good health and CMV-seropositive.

The CDR3 is CASSLSLWGGRIYEQYF. The DNA sequence is TGTGCCAGCAGTTTATCTCTATGGGGGGGTAGGATCTACGAGCAGTACTTC. This chain is built from TRBV28 and TRBJ2-7, with 7 junctional bases fitting TRBD2. V is trimmed back by 1 base and J by 3 bases, and the junction contains 12 bases that no gene match accounts for. Including the terminal cysteine and phenylalanine, the CDR3 comprises 17 residues. Of the read, only the CDR3 DNA is kept; its 51 bases are in frame from base 1. Per the germline V gene, MDHEN is the CDR1 and SYDVKM is the CDR2.